These 9 T cell receptor beta chains were all obtained from the same sample, sequenced in a study of technical replicates of blood from a few donors. This table comes from immunoSEQ multiplex PCR, and its TCRdb copy is limited to in-frame clones, with some not included. The sample holds 70,000 to 80,000 clones, about 92% seen once. Sequencing used T cells isolated from PBMCs. The origin of the receptors is a human donor in good health.

V usage is TRBV19 and J usage is TRBJ1-3; no firm D call. Trimming pared 5 bases from V and 0 bases from J, leaving 11 bases between. Germline loops: CDR1 LNHDA, CDR2 SQIVND (reference sequence). The CDR3 consists of 15 residues. The CDR3 DNA reads as TGTGCCAGTAGTGGAGACTTGTACTCTGGAAACACCATATATTTT. The encoded protein is CASSGDLYSGNTIYF.

The chain employs TRBV19 and TRBJ2-7; possibly TRBD1 for D (5 bases). The V end was cut by 4 bases, the J end by 5 bases, with 18 bases between. The CDR3 covers 15 residues. Germline V gives CDR1 LNHDA, CDR2 SQIVND (reference sequence). CDR3 in amino acids: CASSNRQPLMDEQYF. The DNA for the CDR3 is TGTGCCAGTAGTAATCGACAGCCACTTATGGACGAGCAGTACTTC.

This clone appeared a single time. J is TRBJ2-7 and V is TRBV7-9, with D perhaps TRBD2 (5 bases). CDR3 length equals 11 residues. Trimming removed 4 bases at V and 6 bases at J, with 7 bases between. Germline assignment: CDR1 SEHNR and CDR2 FQNEAQ (reference sequence). Here the CDR3 DNA reads TGTGCCAGCAGCTACGGAGGCGAGCAGTACTTC. It codes for CASSYGGEQYF.

The rearrangement links TRBV28 to TRBJ2-3; 9 bases match TRBD2. Per germline, CDR1 MDHEN and CDR2 SYDVKM. Trimming cost V 5 bases and J 4 bases; bases outside gene matches: 10. This CDR3 comprises 16 residues. CDR3 sequence: CASSPIAGVRADTQYF. The CDR3 region has the DNA TGTGCCAGCAGTCCAATAGCGGGAGTTCGAGCAGATACGCAGTATTTT.

The gene calls are TRBV4-3 and TRBJ1-2; the match to TRBD1 covers 8 bases. The V gene's germline CDR1 is LGHNA and CDR2 YSLEER. This CDR3 spans 14 amino acids. With 0 bases clipped from V and 6 bases from J, the junction kept 3 bases outside the gene matches. DNA of the CDR3: TGCGCCAGCAGCCAAGACAGGGGGCGTGATGGCTACACCTTC. Protein product: CASSQDRGRDGYTF.

The chain carries TRBV27 and TRBJ1-2, with TRBD1 matching over 8 bases. The CDR3 runs to 15 residues. Trimming cost V 5 bases and J 4 bases; bases outside gene matches: 9. The germline V gene has CDR1 MNHEY and CDR2 SMNVEV (reference sequence). The CDR3 sequence is CASSNVGTGFYGYTF. The CDR3 DNA reads TGTGCCAGCAGTAATGTAGGGACAGGTTTCTATGGCTACACCTTC.

There are many counts of this clone. CDR3 bases: TGTGCCAGCAGTGACAATAGCGGGAGCTACAATGAGCAGTTCTTC. Translation gives CASSDNSGSYNEQFF. This rearrangement joins TRBV6-4 to TRBJ2-1; 9 bases fit TRBD2. CDR1 and CDR2 (germline): MRHNA, SNTAGT. V trimming: 2 bases; J trimming: 3 bases; junction bases outside the gene matches: 2. The CDR3 has 15 residues.

In its sample, this clone was seen a few times. The chain recombines TRBV30 with TRBJ1-4, with a tentative D call TRBD1 (6 bases). The CDR3 runs 14 residues. The V gene's germline CDR1 is GTSNPN and CDR2 SVGIG (reference sequence). V lost 2 bases and J lost 5, with 12 bases in between. CDR3 coding DNA: TGTGCCTGGAGTCCGGGACACCGAAATGAAAAACTGTTTTTT. Translation: CAWSPGHRNEKLFF.

This chain uses TRBV19 with TRBJ2-1; 9 nucleotides align to TRBD2. The V gene end was trimmed by 1 base and the J gene end by 5 bases; junction bases not matched to a gene: 3. CDR1 and CDR2 (germline): LNHDA, SQIVND (reference sequence). The CDR3 extends over 15 amino acids. CDR3 loop: CASSIGAGGDNEQFF. The CDR3 coding sequence is TGTGCCAGTAGTATAGGCGCGGGAGGGGACAATGAGCAGTTCTTC.